The 13 T cell receptor beta chains presented below share a single source sample, sequenced in a study of human T cells and chemical hapten exposure. Time point described: patch test 1, 2 weeks after DPC sensitization. Treatment indicated: therapeutic diphenylcyclopropenone sensitization with weekly scalp DPC. One entry per CDR3 protein, called by TCRdb with MiXCR from the RACE reads. The table has 150,000 or so distinct CDR3 sequences, approximately 14% seen once. The sequenced sample was whole blood, obtained in connection with sensitization to the hapten diphenylcyclopropenone (DPC). These receptors were obtained from a woman aged 25 to 39 with alopecia areata. Some clones in this sample may be carry-over from other donors' samples.

J is TRBJ1-2 and V is TRBV28; D is undetermined. The CDR3 contains 12 residues. Germline V gives CDR1 MDHEN, CDR2 SYDVKM. The V end lost 1 base, the J end lost 6 bases, and 6 bases lay between the germline ends. Here the CDR3 DNA reads TGTGCCAGCAGTTTATCTGGGAATGGCTACACCTTC. Translated: CASSLSGNGYTF.

The chain recombines TRBV12-3 or TRBV12-4 with TRBJ2-1; 10 bases line up with TRBD2. CDR3 size: 17 residues. Trimming cost V 3 bases and J 0 bases; bases outside gene matches: 5. The CDR3 sequence: CASSFQASGSSYNEQFF. The CDR3, as DNA: TGTGCCAGCAGTTTCCAGGCTAGCGGGAGCTCCTACAATGAGCAGTTCTTC.

The chain is built from TRBV28 and TRBJ2-1; 11 nucleotides match TRBD2. With 6 bases clipped from V and 4 bases from J, the junction kept 5 bases outside the gene matches. Germline V gives CDR1 MDHEN, CDR2 SYDVKM. The CDR3 sequence is 15 residues long. CDR3 amino acids: CASRSTSGGYNEQFF. In DNA, the CDR3 is TGTGCCAGCAGGTCTACTAGCGGGGGATACAATGAGCAGTTCTTC.

This clonotype appeared many times. This chain links TRBV28 with TRBJ1-5, with D possibly TRBD1 on 6 matching bases. In germline, CDR1 is MDHEN, CDR2 SYDVKM. V lost 5 bases, J lost 2 bases, and 10 bases lay in between. The CDR3 sequence is 14 residues long. The CDR3 region is CASSKGGGNQPQHF. The CDR3 DNA reads as TGTGCCAGCAGTAAGGGGGGGGGCAATCAGCCCCAGCATTTT.

The chain combines TRBV29-1 with TRBJ2-3; the match to TRBD2 covers 8 bases. The V gene end was trimmed by 7 bases and the J gene end by 6 bases; junction bases not matched to a gene: 9. The germline gives CDR1 SQVTM, CDR2 ANQGSEA. CDR3 length: 13 amino acids. The CDR3 loop is CSGEAGEWDTQYF. Here the CDR3 DNA reads TGCAGCGGCGAAGCGGGAGAATGGGATACGCAGTATTTT.

This clonotype was found many times. The CDR3 region has the DNA TGTGCCAGCAGCGATCGAACCGGGGGCCCCACAGATACGCAGTATTTT. Amino acid sequence: CASSDRTGGPTDTQYF. The chain recombines TRBV21-1 with TRBJ2-3; the table's D call, TRBD1, has no DNA check behind it. TRBV21-1 is assigned pseudogene status. The CDR3 is 16 amino acids.

This clonotype has just a few counts. The V gene is TRBV29-1, the J gene TRBJ2-7; D is perhaps TRBD1 (6 bases). The germline gives CDR1 SQVTM, CDR2 ANQGSEA. The V gene lost 5 bases and the J gene lost 6 bases, with 11 bases spanning the gap. This CDR3 is built from 11 residues. DNA of the CDR3: TGCAGCGTTCGAGACAGGCGCGAGCAGTACTTC. Translation: CSVRDRREQYF.

This clonotype has only a few counts. This chain connects TRBV5-8 to TRBJ1-5; 7 bases are shared with TRBD1. The CDR3 sequence is 15 residues long. With 4 bases clipped from V and 2 bases from J, the junction kept 6 bases outside the gene matches. Germline CDR1 is SGHTS and CDR2 is YDEGEE. In nucleotides, the CDR3 is TGTGCCAGCAGCCCACAGGGGCTGGGCAATCAGCCCCAGCATTTT. Its translation is CASSPQGLGNQPQHF. The complete variable domain, with remaining parts taken from reference TRBV5-8 and TRBJ1-5, reads EAGVTQSPTHLIKTRGQQATLRCSPISGHTSVYWYQQALGLGLQFLLWYDEGEERNRGNFPPRFSGRQFPNYSSELNVNALELEDSALYLCASSPQGLGNQPQHFGDGTRLSIL.

The gene calls are TRBV5-1 and TRBJ2-7, with 8 bases fitting TRBD1. Germline CDR1 and CDR2: SGHRS and YFSETQ. V lost 1 base to trimming and J lost 5 bases; unmatched junction nucleotides: 11. CDR3 length equals 16 residues. CDR3: CASSLTLAGGVDEQYF. In nucleotides, the CDR3 is TGCGCCAGCAGCTTGACGCTTGCAGGGGGCGTCGACGAGCAGTACTTC. The full variable domain, in which reference TRBV5-1 and TRBJ2-7 provide the parts outside the CDR3, is KAGVTQTPRYLIKTRGQQVTLSCSPISGHRSVSWYQQTPGQGLQFLFEYFSETQRNKGNFPGRFSGRQFSNSRSEMNVSTLELGDSALYLCASSLTLAGGVDEQYFGPGTRLTVT.

At least ten counts were recorded for this clonotype. Written as DNA, the CDR3 is TGTGCCAGCAGTCTCCGGGGAGGTGAAAAACTGTTTTTT. Amino acid sequence: CASSLRGGEKLFF. The V and J genes are TRBV6-6 and TRBJ1-4; D unresolved. The germline gives CDR1 MNHNY, CDR2 SVGAGI (reference sequence). With 5 bases removed from V and 7 bases from J, the gap between germline ends came to 11 bases. CDR3 size: 13 residues.

CDR3 coding DNA: TGCGCCAGCAGCTCGCTAGCGGATGCCAGCACAGATACGCAGTATTTT. Translated, it gives CASSSLADASTDTQYF. The chain has TRBV5-1 and TRBJ2-3, with 7 bases lining up with TRBD2. The CDR3 contains 16 residues. The ends lost 3 bases at V and 0 bases at J; junction bases unmatched: 7. Germline V gene data show CDR1 as SGHRS and CDR2 as YFSETQ.

The rearrangement joins TRBV29-1 to TRBJ2-1, with D hard to call. The germline gives CDR1 SQVTM, CDR2 ANQGSEA. The V gene lost 6 bases and the J gene lost 5 bases, with 11 bases spanning the gap. The CDR3 is 12 residues long. The CDR3 protein is CSVDTSHNEQFF. The CDR3 DNA reads as TGCAGCGTCGATACATCCCACAATGAGCAGTTCTTC.

This clonotype was observed a handful of times. The chain has TRBV11-2 and TRBJ1-2, with D hard to call. CDR3 length equals 19 residues. The V and J ends lost 2 bases and 0 bases respectively, with 22 bases between them. In germline, CDR1 is SGHAT, CDR2 FQNNGV. The DNA of the CDR3 is TGTGCCAGCAGCTTATCCTCTCGGACTACCCGGACCCCTAACTATGGCTACACCTTC. This encodes CASSLSSRTTRTPNYGYTF.